This TCR beta chain was obtained from a study of T cells expressing NK-cell markers. On the study more broadly: The sequencing cohort of eight donors included seven HCMV-seropositive individuals and one seronegative individual.

Regarding this clonotype: Its antigen is unidentified.

TCRdb reworked the 5' RACE reads into one entry per CDR3 protein, no DNA. The ten most abundant clones cover over 45% of a sample with about 30,000 distinct CDR3 sequences. Whole-study findings and limits: These same clonotypes (in several donors) also led the CD3+CD56-NKG2C+ fraction. The share of CD8+ T cells held by dominant NKG2C+ clonotypes was about 1.0-8% in roughly 6 donors.

The CDR3 contains 14 residues. The germline V gene has CDR1 MDHEN and CDR2 SYDVKM. Source material: blood T cells: a sorted CD56 or NKG2C T cell subset, CD4+ or CD8+ T cells, or bulk PBMC T cells (not recorded which). The receptor comes from a woman between 18 and 69 years old in good health. J is TRBJ2-1 and V is TRBV28; TCRdb's D call, TRBD1, is unchecked because there is no DNA. CDR3 sequence: CASSLGTGGDEQFF.